Listed below are T cell receptor beta chains from one sample, sequenced in a study of T cells after yellow fever vaccination. TCRdb itself ran the 5' RACE reads through MiXCR, one entry per CDR3 protein. The sample records approximately 58,000 distinct CDR3 sequences, around 6.1% being singletons. Here the sequenced sample was PBMCs, either bulk or a sorted T-cell subset (CD4+, CD8+, memory, or dextramer-sorted; not recorded which), taken on the day of the yellow fever booster vaccination. The receptors were gathered from a man between 18 and 35 years old who received the YFV17D yellow fever vaccine. Both conserved end residues are part of each CDR3. The D gene is left open where the match is weak. Clone size, where shown, is once, few, many, or a class for clones that have expanded.

cdr3_length j_call clone_size v_call d_call cdr3_nt cdr3_aa
15 TRBJ2-1 many TRBV5-1 TRBD2 TGCGCCAGCAGCTCCAGCGGGGGGCCGTGGAATGAGCAGTTCTTC CASSSSGGPWNEQFF
12 TRBJ2-7 many TRBV20-1 NA TGCAGTGCTGCACCCCCTGAGAACGAGCAGTACTTC CSAAPPENEQYF
14 TRBJ2-7 many TRBV7-8 TRBD2 TGTGCCAGCAGCGTCGGGGGGGCCGACTACGAGCAGTACTTC CASSVGGADYEQYF
15 TRBJ2-1 many TRBV6-5 NA TGTGCCAGCGCTATTACAGGGAACTCCTACAATGAGCAGTTCTTC CASAITGNSYNEQFF
14 TRBJ2-3 many TRBV28 NA TGTGCCAGCAGCCGACTGGGCCCTAAAGATACGCAGTATTTT CASSRLGPKDTQYF
15 TRBJ2-3 many TRBV20-1 NA TGCAGTGCTAGAGATTCATCTCCGTACACAGATACGCAGTATTTT CSARDSSPYTDTQYF
14 TRBJ1-1 NA TRBV27 NA TGTGCCAGCAGTTTTTATGGGTCGGGCACTGAAGCTTTCTTT CASSFYGSGTEAFF
16 TRBJ2-1 few TRBV11-2 TRBD2 TGTGCCAGCAGCTGGGGGACTAGCGGTCCCTACAATGAGCAGTTCTTC CASSWGTSGPYNEQFF
18 TRBJ1-4 many TRBV18 NA TGTGCCAGCTCACTGCGACAGCATAGTATTTCAACTAATGAAAAACTGTTTTTT CASSLRQHSISTNEKLFF
15 TRBJ2-3 many TRBV11-2 NA TGTGCCAGCAGCTTAGTGGGCAGGTCGGCAGATACGCAGTATTTT CASSLVGRSADTQYF
13 TRBJ2-1 few TRBV7-2 TRBD2 TGTGCCTCCGGGACTAGCGGGAAGGATGAGCAGTTCTTC CASGTSGKDEQFF
12 TRBJ2-3 many TRBV7-2 NA TGTGCCAGCAGCTTAGACTTTCATACGCAGTATTTT CASSLDFHTQYF
16 TRBJ2-2 many TRBV10-2 NA TGCGCCAGCAGTGCTCCGGAGCGATCGAACACCGGGGAGCTGTTTTTT CASSAPERSNTGELFF
13 TRBJ1-5 few TRBV9 NA TGTGCCAGCAGCGTCGGGACGAATCAGCCCCAGCATTTT CASSVGTNQPQHF
14 TRBJ1-3 NA TRBV29-1 NA TGCAGCGTTGAGGGAGAGGTTTGGGAAAACACCATATATTTT CSVEGEVWENTIYF
14 TRBJ1-1 NA TRBV4-2 NA TGTGCCAGCAGCCAAGATAGCCTGAACACTGAAGCTTTCTTT CASSQDSLNTEAFF
14 TRBJ2-5 NA TRBV5-4 NA TGTGCCAGCAGCTTGGAGGCAGGGATGGAGACCCAGTACTTC CASSLEAGMETQYF
13 TRBJ1-5 NA TRBV4-2 NA TGTGCCAGCAGCCAAACTGTTAGTCAGCCCCAGCATTTT CASSQTVSQPQHF
16 TRBJ2-3 NA TRBV11-2 NA TGTGCCAGCAGCTTCGGGGGGCTCAGGGACGCAGATACGCAGTATTTT CASSFGGLRDADTQYF
15 TRBJ2-1 many TRBV4-3 NA TGCGCCAGCAGCCGGGGATGGGACCACTACAATGAGCAGTTCTTC CASSRGWDHYNEQFF